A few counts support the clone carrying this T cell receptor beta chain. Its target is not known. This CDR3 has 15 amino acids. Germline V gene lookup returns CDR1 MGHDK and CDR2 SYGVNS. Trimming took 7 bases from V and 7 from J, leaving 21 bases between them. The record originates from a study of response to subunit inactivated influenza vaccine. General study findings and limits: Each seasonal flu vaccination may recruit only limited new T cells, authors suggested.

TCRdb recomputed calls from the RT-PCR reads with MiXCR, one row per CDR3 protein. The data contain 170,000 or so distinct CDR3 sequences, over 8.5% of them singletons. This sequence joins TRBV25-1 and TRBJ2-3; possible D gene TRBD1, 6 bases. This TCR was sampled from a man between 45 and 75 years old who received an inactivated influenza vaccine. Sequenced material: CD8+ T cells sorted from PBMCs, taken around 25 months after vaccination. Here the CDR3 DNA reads TGTGCCAGCAATTGGATCGCAGGGGATGGGTATACGCAGTATTTT. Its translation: CASNWIAGDGYTQYF.